Sequencing of this T cell receptor (beta chain) was carried out in a study of cytomegalovirus exposure and HLA in healthy donors. With respect to this clone: Its antigen is unidentified.

Study observations and caveats: Being productive about 90% or about 30% of the time was typical of most TCR beta V segments in an earlier analysis. Sequences of the TCR beta chain were said to predict the HLA-A and HLA-B alleles of most subjects accurately.

The CDR3 is 15 residues long. Germline values: CDR1 SGHRS, CDR2 YFSETQ. After removal of 9 bases from V and 5 bases from J, the junction contained 12 bases not matched to a gene. In the PCR, 60 Vbeta and 13 Jbeta primers were used. Source study methods: Unique TCR beta chains totaled approximately 83 million in a later count, with around 10 million of them shared. This table comes from immunoSEQ multiplex PCR, and its TCRdb copy is limited to in-frame clones, with some not included. From that table come the V and J calls and clone size; the DNA was used to work out D and trimming. The repertoire holds 90,000 or so clones, with roughly 80% as singletons.

The sample was PBMCs. The chain links TRBV5-1 to TRBJ2-2; 8 bases fit TRBD2. The TCR was taken from a middle-aged man in good health and CMV-seropositive. CDR3 in DNA: TGCGCCACCCTACCCCAGCCTAGCGGGACCGGGGAGCTGTTTTTT. This sequence encodes CATLPQPSGTGELFF.